The clone carrying this T cell receptor beta chain was found many times. Its antigen is currently unknown. This CDR3 is built from 17 residues. Looked up from germline, CDR1 is SNHLY and CDR2 is FYNNEI. V lost 6 bases to trimming and J lost 0 bases; unmatched junction nucleotides: 11. The entry originates in a study of neurological immune-mediated disorders. Whole-study results and caveats: In HTLV-1-associated myelopathy, TCR clonal expansion was greatest, and in multiple sclerosis it was least, below healthy controls.

TCRdb re-derived calls from the 5' RACE reads in MiXCR, one entry per CDR3 protein. The sample shows roughly 46,000 distinct CDR3 sequences, under 2% of them seen only once. V and J are TRBV2 and TRBJ2-3; 8 bases map to TRBD2. Sequenced material: PBMCs. This clonotype was sampled from a woman between 40 and 50 years old with multiple sclerosis. CDR3 in DNA: TGTGCCAGCAGGCCCCCCTGGCGCGGGAGGAGCACAGATACGCAGTATTTT. Encoded protein: CASRPPWRGRSTDTQYF. Looking up the rest from reference TRBV2 and TRBJ2-3 gives the full variable domain: EPEVTQTPSHQVTQMGQEVILRCVPISNHLYFYWYRQILGQKVEFLVSFYNNEISEKSEIFDDQFSVERPDGSNFTLKIRSTKLEDSAMYFCASRPPWRGRSTDTQYFGPGTRLTVL.